This TCR beta chain was profiled in a study of cytomegalovirus exposure and HLA in healthy donors. In the PCR, 60 Vbeta and 13 Jbeta primers were used. Using immunoSEQ multiplex PCR, the repertoire was profiled, and TCRdb retains in-frame clones only, with some absent. The sample lists about 150,000 clones; roughly three quarters were seen once. V was cut by 1 base and J by 2 bases, with 9 bases left in between. This CDR3 has 14 amino acids. Germline loops: CDR1 MNHEY, CDR2 SVGAGI. Sequencing input: PBMCs. The chain links TRBV6-5 to TRBJ2-7; D perhaps matches TRBD1 (6 bases). The TCR originated in a man between 25 and 39 years old in good health and CMV-seropositive. CDR3 sequence: CASSYLQGPYEQYF. CDR3 nucleotide sequence: TGTGCCAGCAGTTACTTACAGGGACCCTACGAGCAGTACTTC.